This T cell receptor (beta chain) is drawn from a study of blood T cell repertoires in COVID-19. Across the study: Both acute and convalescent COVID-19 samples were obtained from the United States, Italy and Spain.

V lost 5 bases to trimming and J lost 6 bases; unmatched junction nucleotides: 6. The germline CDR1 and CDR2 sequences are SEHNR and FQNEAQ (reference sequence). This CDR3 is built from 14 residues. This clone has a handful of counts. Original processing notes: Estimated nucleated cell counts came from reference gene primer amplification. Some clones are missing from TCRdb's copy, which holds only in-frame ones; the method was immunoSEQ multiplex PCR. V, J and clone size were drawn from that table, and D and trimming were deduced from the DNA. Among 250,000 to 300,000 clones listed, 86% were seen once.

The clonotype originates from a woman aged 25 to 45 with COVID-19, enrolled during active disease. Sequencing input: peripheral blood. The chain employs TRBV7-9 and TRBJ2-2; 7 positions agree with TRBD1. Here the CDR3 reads CASSPQGEAGELFF. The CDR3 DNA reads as TGTGCCAGCAGCCCTCAGGGGGAAGCCGGGGAGCTGTTTTTT.